The next 3 T cell receptor beta chains were all read from a single sample in a study of spatial heterogeneity in lung cancer. Time point reported: sample taken at primary tumor resection. The study, taken as a whole, reports: Counts of expanded intratumoral alpha and beta TCRs tracked tumor mutation counts.

MiXCR was run by TCRdb on the 5' RACE reads, yielding one entry per CDR3 protein. Of 15,000 to 20,000 distinct CDR3 sequences detected, under 8% appear once; the ten largest clones hold under 7%. The antigens of these receptors remain unknown. The input for sequencing was lung tumor tissue, taken at surgery. These receptors came from a male donor with early-stage non-small cell lung cancer.

This clonotype has ten or more counts. This beta chain is off target for a library built for alpha chains, so its abundance means little. The chain recombines TRBV7-2 with TRBJ1-5, with a possible D match to TRBD1 (5 bases). The CDR3 consists of 16 residues. Trimming stripped 5 bases from V and 0 bases from J, with 14 bases between. From germline, CDR1 is SGHTA and CDR2 FQGNSA. CDR3 residues: CASSPPGLASNQPQHF. The CDR3 nucleotides read TGTGCCAGCAGCCCTCCGGGACTAGCTAGCAATCAGCCCCAGCATTTT.

As to this clonotype: The library was built for alpha chains, so this beta chain is an off-target read and its size means little. The rearrangement links TRBV20-1 to TRBJ1-5, with D possibly TRBD1 on 6 matching bases. This CDR3 has 16 amino acids. Germline V CDR1 and CDR2: DFQATT, SNEGSKA (reference sequence). Trimming took 3 bases from V and 2 from J, leaving 17 bases between them. The CDR3 protein is CSASSHRDGGNQPQHF. The CDR3 DNA sequence: TGCAGTGCTAGTAGTCACAGGGATGGAGGCAATCAGCCCCAGCATTTT.

This clonotype was counted at least ten times. Because this beta chain is a stray read in a library intended to capture alpha chains, its abundance should not be given much weight. V gene TRBV18 combines with J gene TRBJ1-1; D perhaps matches TRBD1 (6 bases). Looked up from germline, CDR1 is KGHSH and CDR2 is LQKENI. There are 14 residues in the CDR3. Trimming took 3 bases from V and 1 from J, leaving 9 bases between them. The CDR3 reads CASSPTGTNTEAFF. The CDR3 nucleotides read TGTGCCAGCTCACCCACAGGGACGAACACTGAAGCTTTCTTT.